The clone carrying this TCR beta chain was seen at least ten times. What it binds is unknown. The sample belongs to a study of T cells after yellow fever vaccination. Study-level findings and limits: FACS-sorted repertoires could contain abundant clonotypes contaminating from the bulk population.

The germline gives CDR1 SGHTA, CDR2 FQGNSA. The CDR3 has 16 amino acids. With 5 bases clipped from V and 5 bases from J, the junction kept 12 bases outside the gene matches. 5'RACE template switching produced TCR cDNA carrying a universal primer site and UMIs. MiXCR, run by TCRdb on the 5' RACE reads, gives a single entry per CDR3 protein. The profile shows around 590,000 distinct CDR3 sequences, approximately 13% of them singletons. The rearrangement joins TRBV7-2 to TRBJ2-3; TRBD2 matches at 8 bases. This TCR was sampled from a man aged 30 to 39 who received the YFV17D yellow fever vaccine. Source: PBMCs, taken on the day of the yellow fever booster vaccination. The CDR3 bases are TGTGCCAGCAGCCGTCAGGGCGCGGGAGGAAGAGATACGCAGTATTTT. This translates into CASSRQGAGGRDTQYF.